Below, 10 T cell receptor beta chains from the same sample are listed, as sequenced in a study of PD-L1 blockade in urothelial cancer. Profiled with immunoSEQ multiplex PCR; TCRdb holds only in-frame clones, not every one. The repertoire holds 60,000 to 70,000 clones, with about 86% as singletons. Time point of the sample: pretreatment peripheral blood. This specimen consisted of PBMCs, obtained around atezolizumab (anti-PD-L1) treatment. The source is a man aged 65-85 years with urothelial cancer.

The chain combines TRBV5-1 with TRBJ2-7, with 8 bases that match TRBD2. This CDR3 has 14 residues. J was trimmed by 1 base and V by 5 bases; bases with no gene match: 5. Germline CDR1 is SGHRS and CDR2 is YFSETQ. The CDR3 DNA follows: TGCGCCAGCAGGGTAGCGGGAAATTCCTACGAGCAGTACTTC. Translated: CASRVAGNSYEQYF.

A single count supports this clone. The chain combines TRBV7-2 with TRBJ1-2, with 9 nucleotides matching TRBD1. The germline CDR1 and CDR2 sequences are SGHTA and FQGNSA. V dropped 1 base and J dropped 8; count of bases not matched to a gene: 8. The CDR3 consists of 15 residues. CDR3: CASSLGPGQGTGYTF. The CDR3 DNA reads TGTGCCAGCAGCTTAGGCCCGGGACAGGGTACGGGCTACACCTTC.

The chain links TRBV14 to TRBJ2-5, with 14 bases that match TRBD2. The germline CDR1 and CDR2 sequences are SGHDN and FVKESK. The CDR3 runs to 15 residues. V gave up 4 bases and J gave up 2 bases; unmatched junction bases: 0. In nucleotides, the CDR3 is TGTGCCAGCAGCCGACTAGCGGGAGGGCAAGAGACCCAGTACTTC. Protein product: CASSRLAGGQETQYF.

The chain links TRBV20-1 to TRBJ1-2; 7 bases are a match to TRBD1. The V and J ends lost 7 bases and 6 bases, in that order; junction bases with no gene match: 5. CDR3 length: 11 residues. Per germline, CDR1 DFQATT and CDR2 SNEGSKA (reference sequence). The CDR3 spells CSVPGQHGYTF. CDR3 nucleotide sequence: TGCAGTGTCCCGGGACAGCATGGCTACACCTTC.

The V call is TRBV25-1, the J call TRBJ2-2; TRBD1 is a possible D gene (8 bases). The CDR3 runs to 14 residues. V was shortened by 6 bases and J by 5 bases, with 13 bases between the two germline ends. The germline CDR1 and CDR2 sequences are MGHDK and SYGVNS. The CDR3: CASRGQGGTGELFF. CDR3 coding DNA: TGTGCCAGCAGAGGACAGGGAGGGACCGGGGAGCTGTTTTTT. Full variable domain (rest looked up from reference TRBV25-1 and TRBJ2-2): EADIYQTPRYLVIGTGKKITLECSQTMGHDKMYWYQQDPGMELHLIHYSYGVNSTEKGDLSSESTVSRIRTEHFPLTLESARPSHTSQYLCASRGQGGTGELFFGEGSRLTVL.

This clone was seen a few times. V usage is TRBV10-3 and J usage is TRBJ1-1; the D gene is possibly TRBD1 (5 bases). V lost 0 bases and J lost 4, with 15 bases in between. The CDR3 totals 16 residues. The germline CDR1 and CDR2 sequences are ENHRY and SYGVKD. The CDR3 protein is CAISESTGGGSTEAFF. The CDR3 nucleotides read TGTGCCATCAGTGAGTCAACAGGCGGAGGGAGCACTGAAGCTTTCTTT.

V usage is TRBV5-5 and J usage is TRBJ2-6; 8 bases agree with TRBD1. The length of the CDR3 is 18 residues. Trimming took 2 bases from V and 0 from J; bases not matched to a gene: 7. Germline V gene sequence: CDR1 SGHKS, CDR2 YYEKEE (reference sequence). CDR3 sequence (DNA): TGTGCCAGCAGCTTTTTACAGGGGGTTAGCTCTGGGGCCAACGTCCTGACTTTC. Its protein is CASSFLQGVSSGANVLTF.

The chain recombines TRBV27 with TRBJ2-1; D might be TRBD2 (5 bases). V was trimmed by 5 bases and J by 12 bases, leaving 20 bases between them. Germline CDR1 MNHEY, CDR2 SMNVEV (reference sequence). The CDR3 is 14 amino acids. CDR3 in amino acids: CASSPGSVRGGQFF. Written as DNA, the CDR3 is TGTGCCAGCAGTCCTGGGTCTGTCCGGGGTGGGCAGTTCTTC.

J is TRBJ1-5 and V is TRBV21-1; the DNA was not used to check the table's D call, TRBD1. TRBV21-1 has pseudogene status. The CDR3 loop spans 21 amino acids. The CDR3 is CASSRCPHRDREGRSNQPQHF. The CDR3 DNA reads as TGTGCCAGCAGCCGTTGCCCTCACCGGGACAGGGAGGGACGGAGCAATCAGCCCCAGCATTTT.

The genes are TRBV7-3 and TRBJ2-3; TRBD2 agrees at 11 bases. Trimming at V came to 1 base and at J to 6 bases, leaving 3 bases not matched to a gene. CDR1 is SGHTA, CDR2 FQGTGA, per germline. The CDR3 is 15 residues long. The CDR3 DNA is TGTGCCAGCAGCTTAAATAGCGGGAGGGTTGATACGCAGTATTTT. It yields the protein CASSLNSGRVDTQYF.